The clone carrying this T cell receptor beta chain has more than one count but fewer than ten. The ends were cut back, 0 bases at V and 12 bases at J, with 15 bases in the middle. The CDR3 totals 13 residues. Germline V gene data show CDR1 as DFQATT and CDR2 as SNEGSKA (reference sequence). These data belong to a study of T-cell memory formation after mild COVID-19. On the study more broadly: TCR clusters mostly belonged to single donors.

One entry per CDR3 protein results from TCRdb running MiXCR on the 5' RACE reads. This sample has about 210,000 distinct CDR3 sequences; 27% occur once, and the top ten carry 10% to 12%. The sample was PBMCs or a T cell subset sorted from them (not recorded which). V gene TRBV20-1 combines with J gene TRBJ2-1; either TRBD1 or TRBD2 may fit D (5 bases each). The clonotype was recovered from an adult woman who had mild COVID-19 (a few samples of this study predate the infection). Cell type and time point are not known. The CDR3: CSAREVRGAAQFF. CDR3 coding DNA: TGCAGTGCTAGAGAGGTCAGAGGGGCTGCGCAGTTCTTC.